Presented here are 21 T cell receptor beta chains from one specimen sequenced in a study of siplizumab effects on memory and regulatory T cells. Clones were read by immunoSEQ multiplex PCR, and TCRdb kept only the in-frame ones, dropping some. The repertoire holds approximately 110,000 clones, under 95% seen once, with about 0.32% in the top ten. The source material was CD4+ T cells sorted from blood. Every receptor here comes from a human donor in good health.

V is TRBV15 and J is TRBJ2-3; D is possibly TRBD1 or TRBD2 (5 bases each). The CDR3 is made up of 15 amino acids. V lost 3 bases to trimming and J lost 4 bases, with 14 bases between them. Germline V gene sequence: CDR1 LNHNV, CDR2 YYDKDF (reference sequence). This chain's CDR3 is CATSSATGPPDTQYF. CDR3 nucleotide sequence: TGTGCCACCAGCAGTGCGACGGGGCCCCCAGATACGCAGTATTTT.

The chain combines TRBV6-5 with TRBJ2-1; 7 positions agree with TRBD1. Germline lookup yields CDR1 MNHEY and CDR2 SVGAGI. This CDR3 comprises 12 residues. The V segment lost 10 bases and the J segment 5 bases; nucleotides outside the gene matches: 5. The CDR3 nucleotides are TGTGCCACCTGGACAGGCAACAATGAGCAGTTCTTC. Translating gives CATWTGNNEQFF.

The chain links TRBV30 to TRBJ2-2; D uncertain. CDR1 GTSNPN and CDR2 SVGIG come from the germline V gene (reference sequence). Between the trimmed V and J ends, which lost 3 bases and 5 bases, there was a span of 4 bases. The CDR3 has 11 amino acids. The CDR3 is CAWRGTGELFF. The CDR3 coding sequence is TGTGCCTGGAGGGGAACCGGGGAGCTGTTTTTT.

The chain has TRBV11-2 and TRBJ2-5; 8 bases fit TRBD1. The germline V gene has CDR1 SGHAT and CDR2 FQNNGV. The CDR3 runs 16 residues. V was clipped by 0 bases and J by 5 bases; unmatched bases: 8. CDR3 in amino acids: CASSLDRPGGIETQYF. The DNA of the CDR3 is TGTGCCAGCAGCTTAGATCGGCCAGGGGGCATCGAGACCCAGTACTTC.

The V and J genes are TRBV7-2 and TRBJ1-6; D not resolved. V was cut by 1 base and J by 6 bases, with 19 bases left in between. There are 18 residues in the CDR3. The V gene's germline CDR1 is SGHTA and CDR2 FQGNSA. Here the CDR3 DNA reads TGTGCCAGCAGCTTAGACCCTCGCCGGCAGGCTTTTAATTCACCCCTCCACTTT. Its protein product is CASSLDPRRQAFNSPLHF. Using reference TRBV7-2 and TRBJ1-6 for the parts outside the CDR3, the full variable domain is GAGVSQSPSNKVTEKGKDVELRCDPISGHTALYWYRQSLGQGLEFLIYFQGNSAPDKSGLPSDRFSAERTGGSVSTLTIQRTQQEDSAVYLCASSLDPRRQAFNSPLHFGNGTRLTVT.

The chain links TRBV7-2 to TRBJ2-7; 13 bases line up with TRBD2. Germline CDR1 SGHTA, CDR2 FQGNSA. CDR3 size: 17 residues. The junction had 9 bases not matched to a gene; V was cut back by 4 bases and J by 3 bases. For the CDR3, the DNA is TGTGCCAGCAGCTGGACTAGCGGGAGAATTGGAAACTACGAGCAGTACTTC. Translation: CASSWTSGRIGNYEQYF.

The J gene is TRBJ2-5, the V gene TRBV5-1; 10 bases fit TRBD2. The CDR3 extends over 15 amino acids. The V segment lost 7 bases and the J segment 4 bases; nucleotides outside the gene matches: 10. Germline assignment: CDR1 SGHRS and CDR2 YFSETQ. The DNA of the CDR3 is TGCGCCAGCCGCGACCAGCGGGGGGGCGGAGAGACCCAGTACTTC. Encoded protein: CASRDQRGGGETQYF.

V and J are TRBV11-2 and TRBJ1-2, with D uncertain. This CDR3 has 14 residues. V gave up 3 bases and J gave up 2 bases, with 10 bases separating them. In germline, CDR1 is SGHAT, CDR2 FQNNGV. CDR3: CASSLEGPNYGYTF. The CDR3 coding sequence is TGTGCCAGCAGCTTGGAGGGTCCGAACTATGGCTACACCTTC. The full variable domain, rest sourced from reference TRBV11-2 and TRBJ1-2, is EAGVAQSPRYKIIEKRQSVAFWCNPISGHATLYWYQQILGQGPKLLIQFQNNGVVDDSQLPKDRFSAERLKGVDSTLKIQPAKLEDSAVYLCASSLEGPNYGYTFGSGTRLTVV.

The CDR3 sequence: CASRSWQPTDTQYF. The CDR3 nucleotides read TGCGCCAGCCGCTCTTGGCAGCCCACAGATACGCAGTATTTT. The chain employs TRBV5-1 and TRBJ2-3, with D unclear. From germline, CDR1 is SGHRS and CDR2 YFSETQ. Between the trimmed V and J ends, which lost 7 bases and 2 bases, there was a span of 14 bases. This CDR3 contains 14 residues.

DNA for the CDR3: TGTGCCAGCAGTCGCGGATCAACTAATGAAAAACTGTTTTTT. Residues: CASSRGSTNEKLFF. The chain combines TRBV28 with TRBJ1-4; D is unresolved. The CDR3 extends over 14 amino acids. Trimming shortened V by 5 bases and J by 0 bases, and 7 bases separated the two germline ends. Looked up from germline, CDR1 is MDHEN and CDR2 is SYDVKM. Complete variable domain (other parts from reference TRBV28 and TRBJ1-4): DVKVTQSSRYLVKRTGEKVFLECVQDMDHENMFWYRQDPGLGLRLIYFSYDVKMKEKGDIPEGYSVSREKKERFSLILESASTNQTSMYLCASSRGSTNEKLFFGSGTQLSVL.

The V call is TRBV5-4, the J call TRBJ1-2; the D is unclear. V lost 0 bases, J lost 7 bases, and 16 bases lay in between. There are 15 residues in the CDR3. From germline, CDR1 is SGHNT and CDR2 YYREEE (reference sequence). CDR3 residues: CASSLAGEGSSGYTF. DNA for the CDR3: TGTGCCAGCAGCTTGGCCGGGGAGGGATCTTCTGGCTACACCTTC.

This chain links TRBV30 with TRBJ1-1; D gene ambiguous. The CDR3 covers 13 residues. V lost 2 bases and J 2 bases, leaving 9 bases between the germline ends. From germline, CDR1 is GTSNPN and CDR2 SVGIG (reference sequence). The CDR3 nucleotides read TGTGCCTGGAGTCCGGGTCCTAACACTGAAGCTTTCTTT. This codes for CAWSPGPNTEAFF.

The chain carries TRBV19 and TRBJ1-6, with 7 nucleotides matching TRBD1. The CDR3 consists of 14 residues. V was clipped by 5 bases and J by 9 bases; unmatched bases: 7. Germline CDR1 and CDR2: LNHDA and SQIVND (reference sequence). The CDR3 here is CASSRGQSASPLHF. Written as DNA, the CDR3 is TGTGCCAGTAGTCGGGGACAGTCGGCTTCACCCCTCCACTTT.

The chain couples TRBV9 to TRBJ1-2; maybe TRBD1 (5 bases). In germline, CDR1 is SGDLS, CDR2 YYNGEE. This CDR3 is 15 amino acids long. V was shortened by 2 bases and J by 4 bases, with 15 bases between the two germline ends. The CDR3 loop reads CASSVEGGTGYGYTF. DNA for the CDR3: TGTGCCAGCAGCGTGGAGGGAGGGACCGGCTATGGCTACACCTTC.

The chain couples TRBV5-1 to TRBJ1-2, with 7 bases that match TRBD1. V trimming: 4 bases; J trimming: 6 bases; junction bases outside the gene matches: 6. The CDR3 extends over 13 amino acids. The germline V gene has CDR1 SGHRS and CDR2 YFSETQ. The CDR3 spells CASSVQQGDGYTF. The CDR3 nucleotides are TGCGCCAGCAGCGTGCAGCAGGGGGATGGCTACACCTTC. Looking up the rest from reference TRBV5-1 and TRBJ1-2 gives the full variable domain: KAGVTQTPRYLIKTRGQQVTLSCSPISGHRSVSWYQQTPGQGLQFLFEYFSETQRNKGNFPGRFSGRQFSNSRSEMNVSTLELGDSALYLCASSVQQGDGYTFGSGTRLTVV.

The rearrangement uses TRBV9 and TRBJ2-1, with TRBD2 identical over 13 bases. With 3 bases clipped from V and 1 base from J, the junction kept 10 bases outside the gene matches. Germline V lookup: CDR1 SGDLS, CDR2 YYNGEE. CDR3 size: 19 residues. CDR3 sequence: CASSDGLAGVGSSYNEQFF. Here the CDR3 DNA reads TGTGCCAGCAGCGATGGACTAGCGGGAGTCGGTTCTTCCTACAATGAGCAGTTCTTC.

The genes are TRBV19 and TRBJ2-7, with D maybe TRBD1 (5 bases). Germline CDR1 reads LNHDA; CDR2 reads SQIVND (reference sequence). V was pared by 4 bases and J by 3 bases, with 19 bases between. CDR3 length: 16 residues. Here the CDR3 reads CASSTDHRQRVYEQYF. CDR3 nucleotides: TGTGCCAGTAGTACAGACCACAGGCAACGGGTCTACGAGCAGTACTTC.

V gene TRBV7-2 combines with J gene TRBJ2-7; 7 bases align to TRBD1. The V segment lost 6 bases and the J segment 4 bases; nucleotides outside the gene matches: 12. Germline loops: CDR1 SGHTA, CDR2 FQGNSA. This CDR3 has 15 amino acids. The CDR3: CASRRQGTWGYEQYF. CDR3 bases: TGTGCCAGCAGAAGACAGGGCACCTGGGGTTACGAGCAGTACTTC.

This chain links TRBV7-9 with TRBJ2-3; no reliable D call. Germline assignment: CDR1 SEHNR and CDR2 FQNEAQ (reference sequence). This CDR3 has 11 amino acids. The V gene lost 5 bases and the J gene lost 3 bases, with 3 bases spanning the gap. The CDR3 nucleotides read TGTGCCAGCAGCCAGACAGATACGCAGTATTTT. Protein product: CASSQTDTQYF.

This sequence joins TRBV30 and TRBJ2-2; D is uncertain. Germline-derived CDR1 and CDR2 are GTSNPN and SVGIG (reference sequence). Trimming took off 0 bases at V and 1 base at J, with 12 bases between the two ends. The CDR3 spans 16 residues. This CDR3 is CAWSVLGRRNTGELFF. CDR3 nucleotide sequence: TGTGCCTGGAGTGTACTGGGCAGAAGGAACACCGGGGAGCTGTTTTTT.

The CDR3 DNA is TGCGCCAGCAGCCAAGATTCATTCAGCCTGGAGCAGTACTTC. Its translation: CASSQDSFSLEQYF. The V and J genes are TRBV4-3 and TRBJ2-7; D is uncertain. Between the trimmed V and J ends, which lost 0 bases and 7 bases, there was a span of 13 bases. This CDR3 has 14 residues. CDR1 LGHNA and CDR2 YSLEER come from the germline V gene.